Listed here is a single T cell receptor (beta chain). What it binds is not known. This record belongs to a study of T cells in localized non-small cell lung cancer. Study-wide results and limits: Turning up in adjacent lung were a median about 56 of the top 100 tumor clones. The study linked higher blood T cell density to longer overall survival. Uninvolved adjacent lung had higher T cell clonality than tumor and all other tissues. Tumor samples were not multi-region, leaving intratumor heterogeneity unexcluded.

Generated by immunoSEQ multiplex PCR, the TCRdb table keeps only in-frame clones and is missing some. The table includes approximately 4,000 clones, 24% detected once. The V end lost 0 bases, the J end lost 1 base, and 12 bases lay between the germline ends. There are 16 residues in the CDR3. From germline, CDR1 is MNHGY and CDR2 SAAAGT. The sequenced sample was lung tumor tissue, obtained before any cancer treatment. The receptor was derived from a woman aged 35 to 70 with stage I lung adenocarcinoma. The rearrangement uses TRBV6-8 and TRBJ2-5; D is unresolved. The CDR3 here is CASSYSFTATQETQYF. CDR3 coding DNA: TGTGCCAGCAGTTACTCTTTCACAGCGACCCAAGAGACCCAGTACTTC.